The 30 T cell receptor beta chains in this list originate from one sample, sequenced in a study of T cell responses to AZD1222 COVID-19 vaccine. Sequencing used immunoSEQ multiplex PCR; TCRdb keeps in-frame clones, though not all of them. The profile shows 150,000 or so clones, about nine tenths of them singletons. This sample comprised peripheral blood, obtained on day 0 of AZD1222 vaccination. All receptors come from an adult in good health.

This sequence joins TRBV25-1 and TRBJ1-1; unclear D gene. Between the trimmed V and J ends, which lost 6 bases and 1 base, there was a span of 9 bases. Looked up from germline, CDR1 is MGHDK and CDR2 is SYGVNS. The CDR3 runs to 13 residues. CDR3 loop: CASSPQANTEAFF. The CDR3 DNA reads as TGTGCCAGCAGCCCCCAAGCGAACACTGAAGCTTTCTTT.

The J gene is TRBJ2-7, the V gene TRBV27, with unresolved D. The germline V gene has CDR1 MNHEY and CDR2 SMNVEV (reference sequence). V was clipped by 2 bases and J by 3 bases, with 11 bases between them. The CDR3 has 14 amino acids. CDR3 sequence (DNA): TGTGCCAGCAGTTTAAATCCGGGTGTCTACGAGCAGTACTTC. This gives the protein CASSLNPGVYEQYF.

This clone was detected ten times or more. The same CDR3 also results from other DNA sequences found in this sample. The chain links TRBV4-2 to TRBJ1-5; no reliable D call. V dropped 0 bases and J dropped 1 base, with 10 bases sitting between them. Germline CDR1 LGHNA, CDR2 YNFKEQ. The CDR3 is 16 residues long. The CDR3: CASSQESSWSNQPQHF. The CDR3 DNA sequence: TGTGCCAGCAGCCAAGAGAGCAGCTGGAGCAATCAGCCCCAGCATTTT.

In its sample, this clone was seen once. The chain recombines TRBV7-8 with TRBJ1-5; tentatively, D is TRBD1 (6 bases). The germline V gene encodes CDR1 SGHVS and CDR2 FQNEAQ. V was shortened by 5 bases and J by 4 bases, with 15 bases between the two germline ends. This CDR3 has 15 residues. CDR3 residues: CASSPGQLYNQPQHF. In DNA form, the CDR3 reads TGTGCCAGCAGCCCCGGACAGTTGTATAATCAGCCCCAGCATTTT.

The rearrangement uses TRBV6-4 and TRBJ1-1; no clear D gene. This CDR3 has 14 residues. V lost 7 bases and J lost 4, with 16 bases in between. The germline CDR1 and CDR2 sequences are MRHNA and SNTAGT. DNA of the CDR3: TGTGCCAGCAAAGATACGGATTTGGGCACTGAAGCTTTCTTT. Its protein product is CASKDTDLGTEAFF.

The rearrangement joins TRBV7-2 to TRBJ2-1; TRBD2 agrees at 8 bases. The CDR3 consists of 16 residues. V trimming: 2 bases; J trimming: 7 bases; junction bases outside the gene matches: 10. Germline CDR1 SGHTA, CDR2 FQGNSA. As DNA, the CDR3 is TGTGCCAGCAGCTTACAGCCTGGCGGGGGGCGGAATGAGCAGTTCTTC. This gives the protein CASSLQPGGGRNEQFF.

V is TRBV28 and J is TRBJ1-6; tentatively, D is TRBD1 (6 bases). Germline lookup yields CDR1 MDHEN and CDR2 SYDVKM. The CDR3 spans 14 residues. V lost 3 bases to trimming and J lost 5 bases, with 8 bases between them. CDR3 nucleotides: TGTGCCAGCAGTTTGAGGACAGATAATTCACCCCTCCACTTT. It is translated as CASSLRTDNSPLHF.

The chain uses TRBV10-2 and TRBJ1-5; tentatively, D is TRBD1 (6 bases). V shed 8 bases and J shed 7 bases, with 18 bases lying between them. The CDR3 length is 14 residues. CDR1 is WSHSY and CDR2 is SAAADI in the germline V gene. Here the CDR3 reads CASAEGRGTQPQHF. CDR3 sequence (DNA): TGCGCCAGCGCCGAAGGGAGGGGGACCCAGCCCCAGCATTTT.

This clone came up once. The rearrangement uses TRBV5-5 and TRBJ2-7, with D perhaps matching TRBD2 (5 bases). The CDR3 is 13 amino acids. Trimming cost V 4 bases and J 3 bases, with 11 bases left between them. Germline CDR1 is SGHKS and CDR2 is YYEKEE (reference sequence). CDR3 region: CASSRERVYEQYF. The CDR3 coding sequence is TGTGCCAGCAGCCGAGAGAGGGTCTACGAGCAGTACTTC.

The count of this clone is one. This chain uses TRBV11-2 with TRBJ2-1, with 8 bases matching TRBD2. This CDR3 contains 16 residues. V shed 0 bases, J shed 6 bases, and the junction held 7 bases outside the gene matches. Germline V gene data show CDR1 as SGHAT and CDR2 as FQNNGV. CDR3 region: CASSLDATGGLNEQFF. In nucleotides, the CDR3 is TGTGCCAGCAGCTTAGATGCGACGGGGGGGCTCAATGAGCAGTTCTTC.

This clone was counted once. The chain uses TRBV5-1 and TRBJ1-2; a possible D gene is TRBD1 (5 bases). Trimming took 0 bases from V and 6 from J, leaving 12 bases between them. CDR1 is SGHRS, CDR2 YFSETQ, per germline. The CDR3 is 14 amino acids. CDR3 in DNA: TGCGCCAGCAGCTTGGGGGCAGGGTACAATGGCTACACCTTC. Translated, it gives CASSLGAGYNGYTF.

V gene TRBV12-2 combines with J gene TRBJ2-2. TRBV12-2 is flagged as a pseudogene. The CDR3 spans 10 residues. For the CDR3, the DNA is TGTGCAAGTCCGCCGGGGGAGCTGTTTTTT. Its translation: CASPPGELFF.

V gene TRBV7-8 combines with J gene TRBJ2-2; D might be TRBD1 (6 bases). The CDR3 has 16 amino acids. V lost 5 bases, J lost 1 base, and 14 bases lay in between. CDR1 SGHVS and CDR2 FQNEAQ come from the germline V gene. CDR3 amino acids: CASSRPRTVNTGELFF. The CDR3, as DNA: TGTGCCAGCAGCCGTCCCCGGACAGTGAACACCGGGGAGCTGTTTTTT. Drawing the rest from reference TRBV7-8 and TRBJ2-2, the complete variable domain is GAGVSQSPRYKVAKRGQDVALRCDPISGHVSLFWYQQALGQGPEFLTYFQNEAQLDKSGLPSDRFFAERPEGSVSTLKIQRTQQEDSAVYLCASSRPRTVNTGELFFGEGSRLTVL.

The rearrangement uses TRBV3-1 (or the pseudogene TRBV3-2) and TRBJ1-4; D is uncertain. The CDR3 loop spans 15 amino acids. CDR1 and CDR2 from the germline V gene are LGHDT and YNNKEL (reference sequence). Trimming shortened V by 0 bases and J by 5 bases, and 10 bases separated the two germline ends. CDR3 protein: CASSQDPLRNEKLFF. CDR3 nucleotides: TGTGCCAGCAGCCAAGATCCGCTCCGGAATGAAAAACTGTTTTTT.

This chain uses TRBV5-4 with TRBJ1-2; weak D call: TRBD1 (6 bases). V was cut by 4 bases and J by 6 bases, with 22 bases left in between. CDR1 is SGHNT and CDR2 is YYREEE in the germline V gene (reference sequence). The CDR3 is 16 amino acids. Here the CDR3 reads CASSGTGDRSWDGYTF. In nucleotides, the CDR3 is TGTGCCAGCAGCGGAACGGGCGACAGGTCCTGGGATGGCTACACCTTC.

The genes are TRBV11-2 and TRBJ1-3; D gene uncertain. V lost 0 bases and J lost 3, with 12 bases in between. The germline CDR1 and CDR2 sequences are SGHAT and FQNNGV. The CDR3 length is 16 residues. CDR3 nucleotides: TGTGCCAGCAGCTTAGATACGGCAGTAAATGGAAACACCATATATTTT. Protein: CASSLDTAVNGNTIYF.

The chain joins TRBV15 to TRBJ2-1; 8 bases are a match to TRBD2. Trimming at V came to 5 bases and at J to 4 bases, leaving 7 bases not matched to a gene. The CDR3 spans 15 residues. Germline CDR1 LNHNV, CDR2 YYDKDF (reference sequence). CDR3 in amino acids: CATSWTSLTYNEQFF. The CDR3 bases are TGTGCCACCAGCTGGACTAGCCTTACATACAATGAGCAGTTCTTC.

CDR3 in amino acids: CASSLRGGPEAFF. The CDR3 DNA follows: TGTGCCAGCAGCCTTCGGGGGGGGCCTGAAGCTTTCTTT. The chain has TRBV27 and TRBJ1-1, with D possibly being TRBD1 (6 bases). Germline assignment: CDR1 MNHEY and CDR2 SMNVEV (reference sequence). With 6 bases removed from V and 6 bases from J, the gap between germline ends came to 14 bases. The CDR3 covers 13 residues.

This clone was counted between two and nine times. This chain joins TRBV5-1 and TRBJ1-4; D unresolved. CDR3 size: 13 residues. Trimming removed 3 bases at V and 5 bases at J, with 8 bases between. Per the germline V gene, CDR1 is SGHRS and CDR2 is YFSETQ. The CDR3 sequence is CASSSGWNEKLFF. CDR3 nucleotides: TGCGCCAGCAGCTCGGGGTGGAATGAAAAACTGTTTTTT.

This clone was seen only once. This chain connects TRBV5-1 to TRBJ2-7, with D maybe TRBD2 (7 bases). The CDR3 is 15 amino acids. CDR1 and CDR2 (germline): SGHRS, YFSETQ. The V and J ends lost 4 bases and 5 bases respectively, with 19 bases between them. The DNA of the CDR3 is TGCGCCAGCAGCGCACAGGGAGGGGTCCTAGACGAGCAGTACTTC. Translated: CASSAQGGVLDEQYF. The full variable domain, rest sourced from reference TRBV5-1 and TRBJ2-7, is KAGVTQTPRYLIKTRGQQVTLSCSPISGHRSVSWYQQTPGQGLQFLFEYFSETQRNKGNFPGRFSGRQFSNSRSEMNVSTLELGDSALYLCASSAQGGVLDEQYFGPGTRLTVT.

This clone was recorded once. The CDR3 bases are TGTGCCAGCAGCCTAGCGGGGGGGCCGAGCCGACCCGGGGAGCTGTTTTTT. It codes for CASSLAGGPSRPGELFF. The chain carries TRBV7-3 and TRBJ2-2; 12 nucleotides agree with TRBD2. The V and J ends lost 5 bases and 6 bases, in that order; junction bases with no gene match: 10. This CDR3 region has 17 residues. Germline loops: CDR1 SGHTA, CDR2 FQGTGA.

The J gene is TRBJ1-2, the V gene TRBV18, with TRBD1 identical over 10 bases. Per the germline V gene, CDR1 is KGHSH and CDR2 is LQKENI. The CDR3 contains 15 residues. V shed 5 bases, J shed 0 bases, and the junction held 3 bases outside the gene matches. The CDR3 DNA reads TGTGCCAGCTCAGGACAGGGGGAAGCTAACTATGGCTACACCTTC. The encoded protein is CASSGQGEANYGYTF.

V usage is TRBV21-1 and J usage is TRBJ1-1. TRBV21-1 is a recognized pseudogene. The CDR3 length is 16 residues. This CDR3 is CASSPLKRAPVPQAFF. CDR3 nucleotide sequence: TGTGCCAGCAGCCCTCTAAAAAGGGCCCCCGTACCCCAAGCTTTCTTT.

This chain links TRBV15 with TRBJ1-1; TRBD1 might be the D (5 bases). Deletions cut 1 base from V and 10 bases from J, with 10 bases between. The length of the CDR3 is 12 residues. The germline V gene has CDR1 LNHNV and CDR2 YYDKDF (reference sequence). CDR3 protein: CATSRVRGVAFF. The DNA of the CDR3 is TGTGCCACCAGCAGAGTGAGAGGGGTAGCTTTCTTT. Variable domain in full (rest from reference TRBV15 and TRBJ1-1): DAMVIQNPRYQVTQFGKPVTLSCSQTLNHNVMYWYQQKSSQAPKLLFHYYDKDFNNEADTPDNFQSRRPNTSFCFLDIRSPGLGDTAMYLCATSRVRGVAFFGQGTRLTVV.

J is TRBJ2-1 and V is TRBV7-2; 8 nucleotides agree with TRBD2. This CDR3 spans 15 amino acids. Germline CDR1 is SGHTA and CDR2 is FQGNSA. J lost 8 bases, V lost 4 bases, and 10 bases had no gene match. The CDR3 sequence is CASSYPGGALDEQFF. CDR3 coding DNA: TGTGCCAGCAGCTACCCCGGGGGGGCCTTGGATGAGCAGTTCTTC.

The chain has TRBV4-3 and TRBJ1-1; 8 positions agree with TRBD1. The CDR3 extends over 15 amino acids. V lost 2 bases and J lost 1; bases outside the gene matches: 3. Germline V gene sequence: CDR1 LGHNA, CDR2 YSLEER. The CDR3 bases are TGCGCCAGCAGCCAACAGGACAGGGCGAACACTGAAGCTTTCTTT. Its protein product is CASSQQDRANTEAFF.

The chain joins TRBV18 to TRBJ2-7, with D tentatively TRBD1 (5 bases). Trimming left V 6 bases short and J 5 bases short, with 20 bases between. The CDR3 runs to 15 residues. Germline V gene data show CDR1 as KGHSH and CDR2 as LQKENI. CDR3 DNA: TGTGCCAGCTCCCCCCGGCAGGGTTCCCTCCACGAGCAGTACTTC. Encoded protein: CASSPRQGSLHEQYF.

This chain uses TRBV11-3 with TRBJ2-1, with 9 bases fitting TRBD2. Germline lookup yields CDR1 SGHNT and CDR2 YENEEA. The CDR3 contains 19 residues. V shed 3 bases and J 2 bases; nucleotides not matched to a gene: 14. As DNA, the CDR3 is TGTGCCAGCAGCTTGGGCTCCTTTTCTGCGGGGGGGGCCTACAATGAGCAGTTCTTC. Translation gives CASSLGSFSAGGAYNEQFF.

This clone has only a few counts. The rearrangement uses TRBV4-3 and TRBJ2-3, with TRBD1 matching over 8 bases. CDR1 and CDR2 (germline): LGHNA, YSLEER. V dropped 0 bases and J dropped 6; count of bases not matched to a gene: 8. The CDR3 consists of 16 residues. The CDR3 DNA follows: TGCGCCAGCAGCCAAGAAACAGGGGGTAGTAGGGATACGCAGTATTTT. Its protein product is CASSQETGGSRDTQYF.

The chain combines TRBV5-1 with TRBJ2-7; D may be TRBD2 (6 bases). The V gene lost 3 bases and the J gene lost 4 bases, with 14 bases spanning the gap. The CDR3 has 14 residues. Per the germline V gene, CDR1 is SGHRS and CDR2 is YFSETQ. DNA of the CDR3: TGCGCCAGCAGCTCTGGGGGAGGACCTTACGAGCAGTACTTC. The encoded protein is CASSSGGGPYEQYF.